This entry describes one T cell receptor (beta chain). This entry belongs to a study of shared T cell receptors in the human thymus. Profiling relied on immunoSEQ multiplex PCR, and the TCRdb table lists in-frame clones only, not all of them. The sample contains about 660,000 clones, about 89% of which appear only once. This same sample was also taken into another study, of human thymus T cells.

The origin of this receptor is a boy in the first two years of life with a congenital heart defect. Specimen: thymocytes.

The CDR3 DNA reads TGTGCCAGCAGCTGCGGACTCTCTGGGGCCAACGTCCTGACTTTC. It encodes CASSCGLSGANVLTF. V and J are TRBV7-9 and TRBJ2-6; tentatively, D is TRBD2 (5 bases). Germline CDR1 reads SEHNR; CDR2 reads FQNEAQ (reference sequence). V was shortened by 4 bases and J by 0 bases, with 7 bases between the two germline ends. This CDR3 spans 15 amino acids.